These 17 T cell receptor beta chains share one sample of origin, sequenced in a study of shared clonotypes between healthy human individuals. The data were produced by immunoSEQ multiplex PCR, yet TCRdb's version contains in-frame clones alone and is incomplete. The data hold approximately 500,000 clones, with almost 97% observed a single time. The sample taken for sequencing was naive CD4+ T cells sorted from blood. Subset given: CD45RA+ positively selected. These receptors all come from a woman aged 30 to 39 in good health.

This clone was seen once. The chain joins TRBV28 to TRBJ1-3; D gene ambiguous. Germline V gene sequence: CDR1 MDHEN, CDR2 SYDVKM. V lost 9 bases and J lost 0, with 9 bases in between. The CDR3 sequence is 13 residues long. The DNA for the CDR3 is TGTGCCAGTCTTACAGTCTCTGGAAACACCATATATTTT. Its protein product is CASLTVSGNTIYF.

The V and J genes are TRBV19 and TRBJ2-3; 8 nucleotides line up with TRBD2. Germline CDR1 is LNHDA and CDR2 is SQIVND (reference sequence). J gave up 0 bases and V 5 bases, and 7 bases lay outside the gene matches. This CDR3 comprises 16 residues. The CDR3 DNA sequence: TGTGCCAGTAGTGAGAAAGCGGGAGTTAGCACAGATACGCAGTATTTT. Amino acids: CASSEKAGVSTDTQYF.

The chain is built from TRBV30 and TRBJ2-7, with TRBD2 as a possible D gene (5 bases). This CDR3 comprises 11 residues. V shed 2 bases and J shed 6 bases, with 8 bases lying between them. Germline V lookup: CDR1 GTSNPN, CDR2 SVGIG (reference sequence). This CDR3 is CAWSQTSEQYF. The CDR3 nucleotides read TGTGCCTGGAGTCAAACTAGCGAGCAGTACTTC.

The rearrangement joins TRBV30 to TRBJ2-7; 10 bases match TRBD1. CDR3 size: 13 residues. The germline V gene has CDR1 GTSNPN and CDR2 SVGIG (reference sequence). With 4 bases clipped from V and 2 bases from J, the junction kept 2 bases outside the gene matches. The CDR3 bases are TGTGCCTGGAAGACAGGGGGCCCCTACGAGCAGTACTTC. Translated: CAWKTGGPYEQYF.

The V call is TRBV18, the J call TRBJ2-7; 11 bases are shared with TRBD2. Germline trimming cut 5 bases from V and 5 bases from J; bases unmatched to any gene: 5. Germline values: CDR1 KGHSH, CDR2 LQKENI. This CDR3 region has 14 residues. The CDR3 here is CASSISGRADEQYF. In nucleotides, the CDR3 is TGTGCCAGCTCAATTAGCGGGAGGGCCGACGAGCAGTACTTC.

The J gene is TRBJ2-5, the V gene TRBV19; D not resolved. Per germline, CDR1 LNHDA and CDR2 SQIVND (reference sequence). Deletions cut 11 bases from V and 6 bases from J, with 4 bases between. The length of the CDR3 is 8 residues. The chain's CDR3 is CAGKTQYF. As DNA, the CDR3 is TGTGCCGGGAAGACCCAGTACTTC.

The gene calls are TRBV5-1 and TRBJ2-7; D is possibly TRBD1 (6 bases). The V end lost 1 base, the J end lost 4 bases, and 9 bases lay between the germline ends. The CDR3 is made up of 13 amino acids. CDR1 and CDR2 (germline): SGHRS, YFSETQ. CDR3 nucleotide sequence: TGCGCCAGCAGCTTGATACAGGGTTACGAGCAGTACTTC. Protein: CASSLIQGYEQYF.

The chain employs TRBV21-1 and TRBJ2-5; the DNA was not used to check the table's D call, TRBD2. TRBV21-1 is labeled a pseudogene. The CDR3 totals 12 residues. CDR3 residues: CASSKAGGEQYF. CDR3 DNA sequence: TGTGCCAGCAGCAAAGCGGGAGGGGAGCAGTACTTC.

This sequence joins TRBV11-3 and TRBJ2-7; D is perhaps TRBD1 (6 bases). The CDR3 is 13 residues long. Looked up from germline, CDR1 is SGHNT and CDR2 is YENEEA. Between the trimmed V and J ends, which lost 5 bases and 6 bases, there was a span of 14 bases. The CDR3 sequence is CASSISGTTEQYF. CDR3 bases: TGTGCCAGCAGCATATCTGGGACAACCGAGCAGTACTTC.

V gene TRBV28 combines with J gene TRBJ2-5; D might be TRBD1 (7 bases). The CDR3 extends over 13 amino acids. V was clipped by 8 bases and J by 5 bases, with 15 bases between them. Germline V gene data show CDR1 as MDHEN and CDR2 as SYDVKM. This chain's CDR3 is CASVRGRWETQYF. CDR3 nucleotide sequence: TGTGCCAGCGTCAGGGGGAGGTGGGAGACCCAGTACTTC. Full variable domain (outside the CDR3, taken from reference TRBV28 and TRBJ2-5): DVKVTQSSRYLVKRTGEKVFLECVQDMDHENMFWYRQDPGLGLRLIYFSYDVKMKEKGDIPEGYSVSREKKERFSLILESASTNQTSMYLCASVRGRWETQYFGPGTRLLVL.

The chain recombines TRBV5-1 with TRBJ1-5, with a possible D match to TRBD1 (6 bases). Deletions cut 2 bases from V and 8 bases from J, with 11 bases between. CDR1 is SGHRS and CDR2 is YFSETQ in the germline V gene. This CDR3 comprises 13 residues. The CDR3 DNA reads TGCGCCAGCAGCTTCAGGGGCGAGGAGCCCCAGCATTTT. This codes for CASSFRGEEPQHF.

The V call is TRBV9, the J call TRBJ1-3; no firm D call. Deletions cut 1 base from V and 0 bases from J, with 2 bases between. The CDR3 contains 13 residues. In germline, CDR1 is SGDLS, CDR2 YYNGEE. The CDR3, as DNA: TGTGCCAGCAGCGTAAACTCTGGAAACACCATATATTTT. Translated: CASSVNSGNTIYF.

The rearrangement links TRBV28 to TRBJ2-5; 14 bases are a match to TRBD2. Looked up from germline, CDR1 is MDHEN and CDR2 is SYDVKM. This CDR3 is built from 16 residues. Trimming at V came to 5 bases and at J to 9 bases, leaving 11 bases not matched to a gene. The CDR3 nucleotides are TGTGCCAGCAGTAAAACCGGGACTAGCGGGAGTATCCCCCAGTACTTC. Encoded protein: CASSKTGTSGSIPQYF.

The genes are TRBV5-8 and TRBJ2-1, with D unresolved. The CDR3 runs to 16 residues. V gave up 0 bases and J gave up 3 bases, with 13 bases separating them. Germline assignment: CDR1 SGHTS and CDR2 YDEGEE. CDR3 DNA: TGTGCCAGCAGCTTGGCCGATGTGGGGATCTACAATGAGCAGTTCTTC. It specifies CASSLADVGIYNEQFF.

This sequence joins TRBV2 and TRBJ2-1; TRBD2 aligns across 7 bases. The CDR3 is made up of 14 amino acids. Germline CDR1 SNHLY, CDR2 FYNNEI. With 8 bases clipped from V and 5 bases from J, the junction kept 9 bases outside the gene matches. The CDR3 reads CASGSGILDNEQFF. The DNA for the CDR3 is TGTGCCAGCGGAAGCGGGATACTCGACAATGAGCAGTTCTTC.

The rearrangement links TRBV28 to TRBJ1-3, with no clear D. This CDR3 has 14 amino acids. Trimming left V 2 bases short and J 1 base short, with 6 bases between. Germline V gene sequence: CDR1 MDHEN, CDR2 SYDVKM. CDR3 residues: CASSLSRSGNTIYF. DNA for the CDR3: TGTGCCAGCAGTTTAAGCAGATCTGGAAACACCATATATTTT.

This chain links TRBV10-3 with TRBJ2-5, with 10 bases aligning to TRBD1. V lost 5 bases to trimming and J lost 4 bases; unmatched junction nucleotides: 7. The CDR3 consists of 15 residues. From germline, CDR1 is ENHRY and CDR2 SYGVKD. The chain's CDR3 is CAISRTGGRAETQYF. Here the CDR3 DNA reads TGTGCCATCAGTAGGACAGGGGGGAGGGCAGAGACCCAGTACTTC.